The 2 T cell receptor beta chains below come from one sample, sequenced in a study of blood T cell repertoires in COVID-19. Method: immunoSEQ multiplex PCR; TCRdb's copy keeps in-frame clones and lacks some. Among around 250,000 clones, about 82% were seen once, and the ten largest hold 5% to 6.5%. The sequencing input was peripheral blood. Receptors originate from a man in his forties or fifties with active or convalescent COVID-19.

This clone was seen a few times. The gene calls are TRBV14 and TRBJ2-1; 7 bases match TRBD2. CDR1 is SGHDN and CDR2 is FVKESK in the germline V gene. CDR3 length: 17 residues. With V trimmed by 0 bases and J by 4 bases, 9 bases remained unmatched. The CDR3 protein is CASSQDLEGGPYNEQFF. The CDR3 coding sequence is TGTGCCAGCAGCCAAGATCTGGAGGGAGGGCCATACAATGAGCAGTTCTTC.

This sequence joins TRBV9 and TRBJ1-4; 7 bases agree with TRBD1. The trim removed 4 bases at V and 4 bases at J, leaving 10 bases unmatched. Germline V CDR1 and CDR2: SGDLS, YYNGEE. There are 16 residues in the CDR3. The CDR3 loop reads CASSPRPGTDNEKLFF. The DNA of the CDR3 is TGTGCCAGCAGCCCGCGTCCCGGGACAGATAATGAAAAACTGTTTTTT. Supplemented by reference TRBV9 and TRBJ1-4, the full variable domain reads DSGVTQTPKHLITATGQRVTLRCSPRSGDLSVYWYQQSLDQGLQFLIQYYNGEERAKGNILERFSAQQFPDLHSELNLSSLELGDSALYFCASSPRPGTDNEKLFFGSGTQLSVL.